This T cell receptor (beta chain) was captured in a study of graft-versus-host responses after intestinal transplantation. Study-wide background: All recipients got anti-thymocyte globulin induction, then tacrolimus and steroids for approximately 3 years.

The CDR3 is 13 amino acids. Germline CDR1 and CDR2: MNHEY and SVGAGI. V was pared by 6 bases and J by 8 bases, with 13 bases between. Turning to this clone: The target antigen is unknown.

Assay: immunoSEQ multiplex PCR; the TCRdb copy retains only in-frame clones and omits some. This table holds under 150,000 clones, about nine tenths found once. The chain has TRBV6-5 and TRBJ1-4, with D possibly matching TRBD1 (5 bases). The sample was unstimulated CD4+ T cells sorted from spleen or lymph node cells, taken before intestinal transplant. The TCR was taken from a human donor who received an intestinal transplant. The CDR3 nucleotides are TGTGCCAGCAGCCGAACAGGAAGAGAAAAACTGTTTTTT. This encodes CASSRTGREKLFF.